The present T cell receptor beta chain was sequenced within a study of blood T cells in healthy people across ages. Study-wide results and caveats: TCR beta diversity tracked closely with naive T cell percentage. Fewer expanded clones and more diversity marked long-lived versus aged donors. Per million T cells, the diversity of TCR beta decreased roughly linearly as age advanced.

This CDR3 spans 14 amino acids. Germline V gene data show CDR1 as SEHNR and CDR2 as FQNEAQ (reference sequence). Trimming left V 5 bases short and J 4 bases short, with 13 bases between. This clonotype appeared many times. What it binds is not known. A J-beta primer mix and a sample-barcoded 5' primer were used in a second PCR of roughly 6 to 12 cycles. Every single cDNA molecule received a tag from a template-switch adaptor with 12 random nucleotides. TCRdb re-derived calls from the 5' RACE reads in MiXCR, one entry per CDR3 protein. The sample has some 880,000 distinct CDR3 sequences, roughly 35% seen once; the top ten hold 10% to 15%.

Sequencing was performed on blood. This clonotype was obtained from a young man in good health. The V and J genes are TRBV7-9 and TRBJ2-3; D gene unclear. The chain's CDR3 is CASSLGMTSDTQYF. The CDR3 DNA follows: TGTGCCAGCAGCCTAGGTATGACGTCAGATACGCAGTATTTT.